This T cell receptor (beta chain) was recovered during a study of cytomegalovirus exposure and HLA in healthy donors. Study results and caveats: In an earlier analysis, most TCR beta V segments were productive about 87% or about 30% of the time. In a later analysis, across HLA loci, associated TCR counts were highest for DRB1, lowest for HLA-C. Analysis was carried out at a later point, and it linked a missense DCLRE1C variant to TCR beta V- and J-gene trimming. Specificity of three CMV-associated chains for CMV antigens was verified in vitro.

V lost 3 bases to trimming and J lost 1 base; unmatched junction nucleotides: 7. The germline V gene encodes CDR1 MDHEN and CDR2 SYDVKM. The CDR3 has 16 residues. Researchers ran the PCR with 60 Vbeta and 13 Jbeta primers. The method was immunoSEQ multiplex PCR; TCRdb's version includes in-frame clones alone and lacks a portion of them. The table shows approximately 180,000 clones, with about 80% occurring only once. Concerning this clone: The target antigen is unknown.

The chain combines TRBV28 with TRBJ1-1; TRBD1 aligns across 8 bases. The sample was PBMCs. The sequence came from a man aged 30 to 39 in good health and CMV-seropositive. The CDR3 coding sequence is TGTGCCAGCAGTTTGGCCCCGGACAGGGAGAACACTGAAGCTTTCTTT. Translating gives CASSLAPDRENTEAFF. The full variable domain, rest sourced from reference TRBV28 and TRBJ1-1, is DVKVTQSSRYLVKRTGEKVFLECVQDMDHENMFWYRQDPGLGLRLIYFSYDVKMKEKGDIPEGYSVSREKKERFSLILESASTNQTSMYLCASSLAPDRENTEAFFGQGTRLTVV.